Below, 9 T cell receptor beta chains from the same sample are listed, as sequenced in a study of post-analysis software for immune sequencing data. Study-wide findings and caveats: The five TRBV segments detected at higher frequency in patients than in controls included TRBV5-6, TRBV5-1 and TRBV20-1.

These receptors have no identified antigens. cDNA libraries of TCR beta carried unique molecular identifiers. MiXCR, applied by TCRdb to the PCR reads, yields one record per CDR3 protein. The sample gives about 570,000 distinct CDR3 sequences, about a third of which show up once; around 6.1% is in the top ten. The source material was blood. The receptors originated from a girl aged 2-17 years with multiple sclerosis.

This CDR3 reads CASGTIQETQYF. CDR3 sequence (DNA): TGTGCCAGCGGGACAATCCAAGAGACCCAGTACTTC. The genes are TRBV6-6 and TRBJ2-5, with D maybe TRBD1 (6 bases). Trimming took off 8 bases at V and 1 base at J, with 8 bases between the two ends. The CDR3 spans 12 residues. The germline V gene encodes CDR1 MNHNY and CDR2 SVGAGI (reference sequence).

This clonotype occurred many times. V gene TRBV4-1 combines with J gene TRBJ2-5; TRBD1 aligns across 11 bases. The CDR3 covers 16 residues. V shed 0 bases, J shed 5 bases, and the junction held 5 bases outside the gene matches. Germline lookup yields CDR1 MGHRA and CDR2 YSYEKL. In nucleotides, the CDR3 is TGCGCCAGCAGCCAAGATCGGACAGGGGGCTGGGAGACCCAGTACTTC. Its translation is CASSQDRTGGWETQYF.

On this clonotype itself: A read error may account for a junction end that differs from germline. This chain connects TRBV12-5 to TRBJ1-1; no reliable D call. The CDR3 loop spans 15 amino acids. Germline lookup yields CDR1 LGHNT and CDR2 FRNRAP. The CDR3 spells CASGWSDSRNSEAFF. CDR3 DNA: TGTGCTAGTGGTTGGTCAGACTCCCGGAACTCTGAAGCTTTCTTT.

The chain employs TRBV12-3 or TRBV12-4 and TRBJ2-5; 11 positions match TRBD2. The CDR3 consists of 14 residues. The V and J ends lost 6 bases and 5 bases, in that order; junction bases with no gene match: 5. The CDR3 sequence is CASRVAGGHETQYF. The CDR3 DNA reads as TGTGCCAGCAGGGTAGCGGGGGGGCATGAGACCCAGTACTTC.

This clonotype came up a few times. The chain uses TRBV6-6 and TRBJ1-2, with D maybe TRBD1 (5 bases). The CDR3 is made up of 16 amino acids. Trimming cost V 4 bases and J 4 bases, with 19 bases left between them. Germline V gives CDR1 MNHNY, CDR2 SVGAGI (reference sequence). CDR3 DNA sequence: TGTGCCAGCAGTTGGCCCGTAGACAGATTACTCTATGGCTACACCTTC. Its protein is CASSWPVDRLLYGYTF.

This clonotype has a handful of counts. The CDR3 DNA sequence: TGCAGCGTTGAATCGGTGGATAACTATGGCTACACCTTC. Translating gives CSVESVDNYGYTF. The chain uses TRBV29-1 and TRBJ1-2; D gene unclear. Germline CDR1 and CDR2: SQVTM and ANQGSEA. CDR3 length equals 13 residues. Deletions cut 2 bases from V and 1 base from J, with 8 bases between. The complete variable domain, with remaining parts taken from reference TRBV29-1 and TRBJ1-2, reads SAVISQKPSRDICQRGTSLTIQCQVDSQVTMMFWYRQQPGQSLTLIATANQGSEATYESGFVIDKFPISRPNLTFSTLTVSNMSPEDSSIYLCSVESVDNYGYTFGSGTRLTVV.

The chain recombines TRBV20-1 with TRBJ2-1, with 8 bases lining up with TRBD2. Germline lookup yields CDR1 DFQATT and CDR2 SNEGSKA (reference sequence). CDR3 size: 15 residues. V shed 6 bases and J 6 bases; nucleotides not matched to a gene: 13. CDR3 sequence: CSAPDGRGAFNEQFF. The CDR3 DNA is TGCAGTGCACCCGACGGGCGGGGGGCTTTCAATGAGCAGTTCTTC.

J is TRBJ2-5 and V is TRBV20-1, with 15 bases identical to TRBD2. This CDR3 region has 15 residues. From germline, CDR1 is DFQATT and CDR2 SNEGSKA (reference sequence). Germline trimming cut 0 bases from V and 5 bases from J; bases unmatched to any gene: 1. The CDR3 bases are TGCAGTGCTAGAGAGGGACTAGCGGGGGGTGAGACCCAGTACTTC. Residues: CSAREGLAGGETQYF.

This sequence joins TRBV6-1 and TRBJ1-6; D not certain. The germline CDR1 and CDR2 sequences are MNHNS and SASEGT. This CDR3 has 17 residues. Trimming removed 0 bases at V and 6 bases at J, with 15 bases between. Written as DNA, the CDR3 is TGTGCCAGCAGTGAAGCGCTTCGGGCAGTACTTAATTCACCCCTCCACTTT. Residues: CASSEALRAVLNSPLHF.